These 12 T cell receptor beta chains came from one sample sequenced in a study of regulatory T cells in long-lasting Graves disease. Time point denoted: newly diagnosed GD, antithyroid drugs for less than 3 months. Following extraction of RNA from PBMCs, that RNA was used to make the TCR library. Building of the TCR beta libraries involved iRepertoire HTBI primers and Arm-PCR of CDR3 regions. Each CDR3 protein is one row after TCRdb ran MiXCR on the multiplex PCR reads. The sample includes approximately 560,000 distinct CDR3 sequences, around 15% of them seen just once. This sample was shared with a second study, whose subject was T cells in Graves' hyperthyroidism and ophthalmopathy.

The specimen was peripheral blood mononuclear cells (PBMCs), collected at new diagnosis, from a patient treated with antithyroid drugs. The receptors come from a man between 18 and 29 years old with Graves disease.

The CDR3 spells CASRVGGISYNEQFF. The CDR3 DNA reads as TGTGCCAGCAGGGTCGGGGGGATCTCCTACAATGAGCAGTTCTTC. This chain links TRBV12-3 or TRBV12-4 with TRBJ2-1; 7 nucleotides agree with TRBD2. This CDR3 has 15 amino acids. J gave up 0 bases and V 6 bases, and 5 bases lay outside the gene matches.

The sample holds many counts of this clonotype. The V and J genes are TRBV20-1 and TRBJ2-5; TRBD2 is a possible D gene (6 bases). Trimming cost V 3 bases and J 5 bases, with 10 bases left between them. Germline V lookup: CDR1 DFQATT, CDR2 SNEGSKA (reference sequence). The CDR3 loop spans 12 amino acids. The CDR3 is CSASFAGETQYF. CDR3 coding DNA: TGCAGTGCTAGTTTTGCGGGGGAGACCCAGTACTTC.

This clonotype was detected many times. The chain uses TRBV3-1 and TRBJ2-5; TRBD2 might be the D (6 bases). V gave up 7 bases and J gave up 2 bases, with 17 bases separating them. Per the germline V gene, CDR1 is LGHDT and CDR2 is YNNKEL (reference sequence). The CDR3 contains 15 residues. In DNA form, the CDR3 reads TGTGCCAGCAAAGGCGCAAGCGGGCCTCAAGAGACCCAGTACTTC. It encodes CASKGASGPQETQYF.

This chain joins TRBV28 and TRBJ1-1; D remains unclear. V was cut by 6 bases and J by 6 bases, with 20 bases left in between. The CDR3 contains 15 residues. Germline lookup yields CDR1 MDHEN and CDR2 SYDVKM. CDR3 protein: CASRPLYEGYAEAFF. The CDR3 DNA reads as TGTGCCAGCAGACCCCTTTACGAGGGTTACGCTGAAGCTTTCTTT.

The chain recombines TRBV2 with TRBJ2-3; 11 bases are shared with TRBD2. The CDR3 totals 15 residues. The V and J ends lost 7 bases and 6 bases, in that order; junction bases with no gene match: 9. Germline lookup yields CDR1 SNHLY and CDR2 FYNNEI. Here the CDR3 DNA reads TGTGCCAGCAACTTACTAGCGGGAGAAACTGATACGCAGTATTTT. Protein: CASNLLAGETDTQYF.

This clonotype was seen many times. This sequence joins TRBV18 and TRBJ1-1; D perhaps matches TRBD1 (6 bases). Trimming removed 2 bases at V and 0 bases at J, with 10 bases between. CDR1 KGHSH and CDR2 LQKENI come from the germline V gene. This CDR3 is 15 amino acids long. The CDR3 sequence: CASSPTGQMNTEAFF. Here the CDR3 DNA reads TGTGCCAGCTCACCAACAGGGCAGATGAACACTGAAGCTTTCTTT.

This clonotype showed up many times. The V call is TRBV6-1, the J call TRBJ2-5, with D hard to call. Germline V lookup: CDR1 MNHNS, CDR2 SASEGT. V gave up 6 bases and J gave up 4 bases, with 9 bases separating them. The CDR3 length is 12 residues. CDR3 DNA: TGTGCCAGCAGACGGCAGTCAGAGACCCAGTACTTC. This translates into CASRRQSETQYF.

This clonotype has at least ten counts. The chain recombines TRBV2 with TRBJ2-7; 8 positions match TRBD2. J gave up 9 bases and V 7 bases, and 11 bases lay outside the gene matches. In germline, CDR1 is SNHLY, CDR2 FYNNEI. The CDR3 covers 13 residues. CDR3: CASTGGLAGVQYF. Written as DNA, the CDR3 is TGTGCCAGCACCGGAGGGCTAGCGGGCGTGCAGTACTTC.

The CDR3 spells CASSQFLGVYEQYF. CDR3 bases: TGTGCCAGCAGCCAATTTCTGGGTGTTTACGAGCAGTACTTC. This chain uses TRBV14 with TRBJ2-7; D gene unclear. CDR3 length: 14 residues. Germline CDR1 is SGHDN and CDR2 is FVKESK. V shed 2 bases and J shed 4 bases, with 12 bases lying between them.

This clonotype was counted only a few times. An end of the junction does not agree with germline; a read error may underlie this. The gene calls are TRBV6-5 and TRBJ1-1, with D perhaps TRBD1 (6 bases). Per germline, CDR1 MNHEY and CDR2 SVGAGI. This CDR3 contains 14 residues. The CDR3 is CASSYTGTNIEAFF. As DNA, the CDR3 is TGTGCCAGCAGTTACACCGGGACAAACATTGAAGCTTTCTTT.

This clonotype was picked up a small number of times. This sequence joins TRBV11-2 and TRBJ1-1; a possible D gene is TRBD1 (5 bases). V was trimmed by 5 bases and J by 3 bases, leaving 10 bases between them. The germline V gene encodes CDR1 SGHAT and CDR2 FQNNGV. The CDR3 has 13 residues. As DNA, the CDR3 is TGTGCCAGCAGCGGCCAGGGACACACTGAAGCTTTCTTT. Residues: CASSGQGHTEAFF.

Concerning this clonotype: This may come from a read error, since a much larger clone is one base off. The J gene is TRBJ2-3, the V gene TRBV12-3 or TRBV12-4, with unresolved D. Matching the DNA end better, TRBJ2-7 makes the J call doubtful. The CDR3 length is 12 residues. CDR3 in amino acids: CASSFRPNEQYF. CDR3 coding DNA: TGTGCCAGCAGTTTTCGGCCCAATGAGCAGTACTTC.